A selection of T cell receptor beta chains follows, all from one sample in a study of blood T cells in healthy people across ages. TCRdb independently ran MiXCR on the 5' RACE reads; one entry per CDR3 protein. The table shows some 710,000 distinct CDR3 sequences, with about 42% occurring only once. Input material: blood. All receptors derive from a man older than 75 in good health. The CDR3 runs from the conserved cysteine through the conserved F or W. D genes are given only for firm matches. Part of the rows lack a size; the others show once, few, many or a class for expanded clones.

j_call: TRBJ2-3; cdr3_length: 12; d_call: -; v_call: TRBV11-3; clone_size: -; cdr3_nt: TGTGCCAGCAGCCGATACTTAGATACGCAGTATTTT; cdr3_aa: CASSRYLDTQYF
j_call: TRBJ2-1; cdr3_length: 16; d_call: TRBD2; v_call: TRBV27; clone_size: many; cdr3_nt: TGTGCCAGCAGTTTAGGGCTAGCGGGTGCCTACAATGAGCAGTTCTTC; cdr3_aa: CASSLGLAGAYNEQFF
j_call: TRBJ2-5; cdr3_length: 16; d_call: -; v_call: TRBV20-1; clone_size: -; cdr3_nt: TGCAGTGCTAGCTCCACCAGGGATAGCGTGAGAGAGACCCAGTACTTC; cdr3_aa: CSASSTRDSVRETQYF
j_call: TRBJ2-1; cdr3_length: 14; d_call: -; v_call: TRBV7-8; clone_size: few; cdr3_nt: TGTGCCAGCCACGGGGAGACTACCTACATTGAGCAGTTCTTC; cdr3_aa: CASHGETTYIEQFF
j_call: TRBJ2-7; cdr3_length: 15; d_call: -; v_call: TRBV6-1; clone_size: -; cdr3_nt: TGTGCCAGCAGTGTTAATCTGGGCAGGGGCAACGAGCAGTACTTC; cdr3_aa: CASSVNLGRGNEQYF
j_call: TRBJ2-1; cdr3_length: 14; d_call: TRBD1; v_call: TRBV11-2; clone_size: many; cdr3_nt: TGTGCCAGCAGCGGGCCGGGACAGTACAATGAGCAGTTCTTC; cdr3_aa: CASSGPGQYNEQFF
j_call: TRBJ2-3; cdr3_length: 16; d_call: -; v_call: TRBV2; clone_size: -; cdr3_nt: TGTGCCAGCAGGGCTCGCGCTACGCCCTCCCGGGGTACGCAGTATTTT; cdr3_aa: CASRARATPSRGTQYF
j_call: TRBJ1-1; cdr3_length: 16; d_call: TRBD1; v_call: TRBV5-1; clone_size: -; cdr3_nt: TGCGCCAGCAGCTTGGGGGACAGGTTCGGGAACACTGAAGCTTTCTTT; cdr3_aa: CASSLGDRFGNTEAFF
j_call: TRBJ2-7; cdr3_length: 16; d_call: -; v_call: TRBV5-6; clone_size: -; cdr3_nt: TGTGCCAGCAGCTTGTTGGATCGAGGGGGATCCGGCGAGCAGTACTTC; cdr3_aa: CASSLLDRGGSGEQYF
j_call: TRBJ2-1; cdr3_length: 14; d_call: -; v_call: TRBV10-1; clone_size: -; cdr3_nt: TGCGCCAGCAGTGAGTCGGTTTCCTACAATGAGCAGTTCTTC; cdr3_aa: CASSESVSYNEQFF
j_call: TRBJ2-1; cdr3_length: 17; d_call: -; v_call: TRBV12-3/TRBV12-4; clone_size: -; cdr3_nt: TGTGCCAGCAGTCTCCACCGGGACTCCTCCCCATACAATGAGCAGTTCTTC; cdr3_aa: CASSLHRDSSPYNEQFF
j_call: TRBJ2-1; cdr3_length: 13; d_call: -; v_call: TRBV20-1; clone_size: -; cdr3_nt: TGCAGTGCCTCCAGGGGCCTGAACAATGAGCAGTTCTTC; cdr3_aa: CSASRGLNNEQFF
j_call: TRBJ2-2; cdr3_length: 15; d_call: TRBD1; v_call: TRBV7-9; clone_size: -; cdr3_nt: TGTGCCAGCAGCTTACGACAGGGGTTCACCGGGGAGCTGTTTTTT; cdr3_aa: CASSLRQGFTGELFF
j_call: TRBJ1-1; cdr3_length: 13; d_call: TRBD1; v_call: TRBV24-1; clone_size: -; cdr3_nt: TGTGCCACCAGTGGAGGGGGCGCGGCTGAAGCTTTCTTT; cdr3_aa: CATSGGGAAEAFF
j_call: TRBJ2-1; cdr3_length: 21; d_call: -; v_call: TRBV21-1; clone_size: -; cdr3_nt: TGTGCCAGCAGCAAAGCCCCGTCGAGAGGTGGACTAGCGGTAGATTACAATGAGCAGTTCTTC; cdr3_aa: CASSKAPSRGGLAVDYNEQFF